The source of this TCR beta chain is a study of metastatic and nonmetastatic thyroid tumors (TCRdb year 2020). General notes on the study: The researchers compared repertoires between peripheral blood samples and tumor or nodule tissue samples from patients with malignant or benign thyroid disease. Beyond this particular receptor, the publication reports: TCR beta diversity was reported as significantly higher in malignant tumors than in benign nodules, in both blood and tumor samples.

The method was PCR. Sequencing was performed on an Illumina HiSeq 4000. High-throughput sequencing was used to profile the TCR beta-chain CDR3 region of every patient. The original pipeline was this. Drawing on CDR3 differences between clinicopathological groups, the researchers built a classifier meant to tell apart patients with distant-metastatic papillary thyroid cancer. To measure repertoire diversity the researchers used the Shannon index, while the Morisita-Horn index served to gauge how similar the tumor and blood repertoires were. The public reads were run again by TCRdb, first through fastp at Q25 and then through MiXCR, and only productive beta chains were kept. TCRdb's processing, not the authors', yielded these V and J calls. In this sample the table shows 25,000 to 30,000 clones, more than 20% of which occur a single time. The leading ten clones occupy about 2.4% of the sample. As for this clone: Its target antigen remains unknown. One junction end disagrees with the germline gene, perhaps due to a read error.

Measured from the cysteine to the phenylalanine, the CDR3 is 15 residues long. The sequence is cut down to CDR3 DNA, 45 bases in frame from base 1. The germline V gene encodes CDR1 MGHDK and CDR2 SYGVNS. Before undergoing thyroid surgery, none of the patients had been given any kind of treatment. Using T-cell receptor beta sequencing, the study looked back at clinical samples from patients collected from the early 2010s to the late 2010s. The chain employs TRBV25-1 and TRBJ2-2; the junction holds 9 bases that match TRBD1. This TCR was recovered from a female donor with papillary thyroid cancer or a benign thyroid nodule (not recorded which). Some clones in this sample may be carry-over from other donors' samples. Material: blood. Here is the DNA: TGTGCCAGCATTGAAGGGGACAGGGCCACCGGGGAGCTGTTTTTT. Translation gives CASIEGDRATGELFF.